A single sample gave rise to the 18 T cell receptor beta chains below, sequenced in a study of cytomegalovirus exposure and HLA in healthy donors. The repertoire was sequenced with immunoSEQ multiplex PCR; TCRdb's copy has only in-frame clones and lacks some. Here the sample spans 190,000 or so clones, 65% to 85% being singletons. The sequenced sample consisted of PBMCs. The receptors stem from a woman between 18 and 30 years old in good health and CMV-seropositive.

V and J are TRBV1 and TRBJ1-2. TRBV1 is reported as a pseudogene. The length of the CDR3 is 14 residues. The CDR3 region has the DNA TGCACCAGCAGCCGAGGGCCGCGGGACTATGGCTACACCTTC. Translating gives CTSSRGPRDYGYTF.

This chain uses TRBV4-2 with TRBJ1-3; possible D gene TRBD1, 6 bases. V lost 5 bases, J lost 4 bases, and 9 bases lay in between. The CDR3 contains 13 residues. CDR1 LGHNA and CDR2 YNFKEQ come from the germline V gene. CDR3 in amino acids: CASSGDIGNTIYF. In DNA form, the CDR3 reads TGTGCCAGCAGCGGGGACATCGGAAACACCATATATTTT.

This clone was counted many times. The CDR3 DNA follows: TGTGCCAGCAGCGTGGGACAGGACTATGGCTACACCTTC. It yields the protein CASSVGQDYGYTF. The V gene is TRBV9, the J gene TRBJ1-2, with TRBD1 matching 8 bases. The CDR3 has 13 amino acids. Germline CDR1 and CDR2: SGDLS and YYNGEE. V dropped 2 bases and J dropped 3; count of bases not matched to a gene: 0.

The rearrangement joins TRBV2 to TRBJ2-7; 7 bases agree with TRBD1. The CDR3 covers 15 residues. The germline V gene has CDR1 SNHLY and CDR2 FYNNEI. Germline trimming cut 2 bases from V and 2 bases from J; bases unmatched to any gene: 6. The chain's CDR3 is CASSESGGWTYEQYF. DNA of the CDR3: TGTGCCAGCAGTGAATCAGGGGGATGGACCTACGAGCAGTACTTC.

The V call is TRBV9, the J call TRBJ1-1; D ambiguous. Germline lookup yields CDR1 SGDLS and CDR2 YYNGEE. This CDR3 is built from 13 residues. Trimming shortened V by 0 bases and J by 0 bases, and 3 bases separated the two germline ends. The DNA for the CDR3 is TGTGCCAGCAGCGTAGCAATGAACACTGAAGCTTTCTTT. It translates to CASSVAMNTEAFF. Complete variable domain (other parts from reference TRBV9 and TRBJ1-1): DSGVTQTPKHLITATGQRVTLRCSPRSGDLSVYWYQQSLDQGLQFLIQYYNGEERAKGNILERFSAQQFPDLHSELNLSSLELGDSALYFCASSVAMNTEAFFGQGTRLTVV.

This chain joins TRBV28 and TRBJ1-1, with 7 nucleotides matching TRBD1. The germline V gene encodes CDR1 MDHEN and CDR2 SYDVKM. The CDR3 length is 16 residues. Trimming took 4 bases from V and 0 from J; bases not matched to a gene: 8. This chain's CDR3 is CASSSPAGGMNTEAFF. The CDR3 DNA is TGTGCCAGCAGTTCCCCCGCAGGGGGAATGAACACTGAAGCTTTCTTT.

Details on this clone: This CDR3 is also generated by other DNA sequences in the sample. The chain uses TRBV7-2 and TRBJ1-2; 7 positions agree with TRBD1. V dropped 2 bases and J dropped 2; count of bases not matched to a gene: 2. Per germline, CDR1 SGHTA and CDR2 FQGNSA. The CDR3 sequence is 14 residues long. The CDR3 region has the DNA TGTGCCAGCAGCTTACAGGGGGGAAACTATGGCTACACCTTC. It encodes CASSLQGGNYGYTF.

The CDR3 nucleotides are TGCGCCAGCAGGGCCCAAGCTAACTATGGCTACACCTTC. It specifies CASRAQANYGYTF. V gene TRBV10-2 combines with J gene TRBJ1-2; D remains ambiguous. This CDR3 contains 13 residues. Germline-derived CDR1 and CDR2 are WSHSY and SAAADI. Trimming stripped 6 bases from V and 0 bases from J, with 8 bases between.

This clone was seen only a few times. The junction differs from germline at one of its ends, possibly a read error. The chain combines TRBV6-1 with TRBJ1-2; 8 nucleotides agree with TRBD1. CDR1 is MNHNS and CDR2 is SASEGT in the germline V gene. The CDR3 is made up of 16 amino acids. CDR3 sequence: CASSDLTGQANYGYTF. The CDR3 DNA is TGTGCCAGCAGTGACCTTACGGGACAGGCTAATTATGGCTACACCTTC.

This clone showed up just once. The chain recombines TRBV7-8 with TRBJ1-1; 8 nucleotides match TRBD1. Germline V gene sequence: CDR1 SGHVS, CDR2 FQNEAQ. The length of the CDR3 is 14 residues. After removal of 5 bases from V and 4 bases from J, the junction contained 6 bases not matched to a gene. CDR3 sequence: CASSEIQGGTEAFF. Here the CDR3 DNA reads TGTGCCAGCAGCGAAATACAGGGGGGCACTGAAGCTTTCTTT.

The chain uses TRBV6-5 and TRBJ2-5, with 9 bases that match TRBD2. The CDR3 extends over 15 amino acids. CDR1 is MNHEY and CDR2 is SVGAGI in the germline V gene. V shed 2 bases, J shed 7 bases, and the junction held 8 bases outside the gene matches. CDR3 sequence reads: CASSYPASGTATQYF. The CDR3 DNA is TGTGCCAGCAGTTACCCAGCTAGCGGGACGGCGACCCAGTACTTC.

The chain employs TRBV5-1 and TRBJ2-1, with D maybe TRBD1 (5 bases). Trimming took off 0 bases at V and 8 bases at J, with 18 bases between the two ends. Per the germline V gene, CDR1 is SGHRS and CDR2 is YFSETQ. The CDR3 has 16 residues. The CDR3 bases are TGCGCCAGCAGCTTGGCAGGGTCGGCGAAGTTCGATGAGCAGTTCTTC. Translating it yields CASSLAGSAKFDEQFF.

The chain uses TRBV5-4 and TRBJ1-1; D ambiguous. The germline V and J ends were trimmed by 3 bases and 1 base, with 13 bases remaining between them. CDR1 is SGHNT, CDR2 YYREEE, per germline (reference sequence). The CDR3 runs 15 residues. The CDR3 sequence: CASSSREGPNTEAFF. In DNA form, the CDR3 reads TGTGCCAGCAGCTCAAGGGAGGGCCCGAACACTGAAGCTTTCTTT.

This CDR3 reads CARIPGVFGYTF. The DNA for the CDR3 is TGCGCCAGGATTCCAGGGGTCTTTGGCTACACCTTC. V gene TRBV5-1 combines with J gene TRBJ1-2; D is perhaps TRBD1 (6 bases). CDR1 SGHRS and CDR2 YFSETQ come from the germline V gene. The CDR3 spans 12 residues. Between the trimmed V and J ends, which lost 8 bases and 7 bases, there was a span of 15 bases. The full variable domain, its missing parts supplied by reference TRBV5-1 and TRBJ1-2, is KAGVTQTPRYLIKTRGQQVTLSCSPISGHRSVSWYQQTPGQGLQFLFEYFSETQRNKGNFPGRFSGRQFSNSRSEMNVSTLELGDSALYLCARIPGVFGYTFGSGTRLTVV.

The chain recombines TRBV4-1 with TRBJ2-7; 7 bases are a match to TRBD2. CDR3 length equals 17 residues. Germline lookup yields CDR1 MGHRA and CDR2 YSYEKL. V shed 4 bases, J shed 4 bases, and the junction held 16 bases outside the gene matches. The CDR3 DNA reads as TGCGCCAGCAGCCTCGTCTTCCGAGCGGGGCGAGGGTACGAGCAGTACTTC. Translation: CASSLVFRAGRGYEQYF.

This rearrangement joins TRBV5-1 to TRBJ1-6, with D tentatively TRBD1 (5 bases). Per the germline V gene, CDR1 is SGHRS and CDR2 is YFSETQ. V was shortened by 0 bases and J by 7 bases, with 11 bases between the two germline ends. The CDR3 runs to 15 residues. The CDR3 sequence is CASSLGAQGNSPLHF. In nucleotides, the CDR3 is TGCGCCAGCAGCTTGGGTGCCCAGGGCAATTCACCCCTCCACTTT.

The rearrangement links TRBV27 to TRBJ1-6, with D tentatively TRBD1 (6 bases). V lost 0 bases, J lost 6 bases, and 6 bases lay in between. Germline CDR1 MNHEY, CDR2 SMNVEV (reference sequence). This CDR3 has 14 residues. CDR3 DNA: TGTGCCAGCAGTTTATCCAGGGGTAATTCACCCCTCCACTTT. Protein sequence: CASSLSRGNSPLHF.

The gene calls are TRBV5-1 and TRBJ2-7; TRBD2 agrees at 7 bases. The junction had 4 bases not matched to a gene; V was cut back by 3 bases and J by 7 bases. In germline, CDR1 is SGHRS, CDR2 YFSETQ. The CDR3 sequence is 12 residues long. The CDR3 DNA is TGCGCCAGCAGCTCGGGACTACAGGAGCAGTACTTC. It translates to CASSSGLQEQYF.